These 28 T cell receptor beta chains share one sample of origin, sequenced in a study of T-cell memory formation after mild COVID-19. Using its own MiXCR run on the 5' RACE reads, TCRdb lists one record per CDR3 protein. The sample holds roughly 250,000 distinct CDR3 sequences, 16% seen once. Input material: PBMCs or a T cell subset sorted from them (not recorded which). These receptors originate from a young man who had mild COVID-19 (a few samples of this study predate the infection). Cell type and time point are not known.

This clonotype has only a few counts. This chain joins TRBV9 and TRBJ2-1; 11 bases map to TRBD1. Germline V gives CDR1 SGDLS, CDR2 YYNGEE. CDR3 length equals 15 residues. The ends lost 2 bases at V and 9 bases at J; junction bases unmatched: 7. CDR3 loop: CASSVSGTGGGEQFF. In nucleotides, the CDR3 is TGTGCCAGCAGCGTTTCTGGGACAGGGGGTGGTGAGCAGTTCTTC.

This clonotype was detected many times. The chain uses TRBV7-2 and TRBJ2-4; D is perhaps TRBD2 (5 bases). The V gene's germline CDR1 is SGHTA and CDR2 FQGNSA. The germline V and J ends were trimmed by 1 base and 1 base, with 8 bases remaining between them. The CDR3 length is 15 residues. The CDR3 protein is CASSLGGWAKNIQYF. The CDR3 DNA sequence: TGTGCCAGCAGCTTAGGCGGGTGGGCCAAAAACATTCAGTACTTC.

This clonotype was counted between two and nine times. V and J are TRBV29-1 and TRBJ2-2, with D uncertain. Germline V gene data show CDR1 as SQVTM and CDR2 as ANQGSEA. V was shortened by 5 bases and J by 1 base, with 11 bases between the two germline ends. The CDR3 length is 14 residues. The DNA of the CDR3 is TGCAGCGTTAGGCAGGCCCAGAACACCGGGGAGCTGTTTTTT. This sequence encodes CSVRQAQNTGELFF.

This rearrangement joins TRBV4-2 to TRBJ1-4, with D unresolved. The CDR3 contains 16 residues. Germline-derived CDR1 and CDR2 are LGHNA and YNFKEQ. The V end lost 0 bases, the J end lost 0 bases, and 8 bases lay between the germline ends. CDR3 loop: CASSQDGGATNEKLFF. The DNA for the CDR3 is TGTGCCAGCAGCCAAGATGGTGGTGCAACTAATGAAAAACTGTTTTTT.

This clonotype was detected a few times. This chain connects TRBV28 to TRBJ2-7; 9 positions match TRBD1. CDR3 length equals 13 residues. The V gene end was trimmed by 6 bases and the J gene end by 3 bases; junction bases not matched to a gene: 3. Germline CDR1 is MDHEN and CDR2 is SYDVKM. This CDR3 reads CASRGGQGYEQYV. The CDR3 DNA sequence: TGTGCCAGCAGGGGGGGACAGGGCTACGAGCAGTACGTC.

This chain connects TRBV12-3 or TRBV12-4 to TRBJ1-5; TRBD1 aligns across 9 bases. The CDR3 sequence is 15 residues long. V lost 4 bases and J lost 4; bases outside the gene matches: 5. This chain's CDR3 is CASSSGQGSNQPQHF. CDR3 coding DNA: TGTGCCAGCAGTTCCGGACAGGGGAGTAATCAGCCCCAGCATTTT.

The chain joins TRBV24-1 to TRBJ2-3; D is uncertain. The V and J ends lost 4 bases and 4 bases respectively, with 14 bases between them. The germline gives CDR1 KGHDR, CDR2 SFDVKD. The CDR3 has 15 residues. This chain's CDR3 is CATSDPTHRADTQYF. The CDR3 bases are TGTGCCACCAGTGACCCGACCCACCGGGCAGATACGCAGTATTTT.

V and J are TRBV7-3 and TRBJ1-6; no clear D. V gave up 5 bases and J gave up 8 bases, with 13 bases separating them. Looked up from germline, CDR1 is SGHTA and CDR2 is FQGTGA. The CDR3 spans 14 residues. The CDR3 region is CASSLWEKDSPLHF. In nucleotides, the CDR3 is TGTGCCAGCAGCCTATGGGAGAAGGATTCACCCCTCCACTTT. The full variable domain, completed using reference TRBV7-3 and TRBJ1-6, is GAGVSQTPSNKVTEKGKYVELRCDPISGHTALYWYRQSLGQGPEFLIYFQGTGAADDSGLPNDRFFAVRPEGSVSTLKIQRTERGDSAVYLCASSLWEKDSPLHFGNGTRLTVT.

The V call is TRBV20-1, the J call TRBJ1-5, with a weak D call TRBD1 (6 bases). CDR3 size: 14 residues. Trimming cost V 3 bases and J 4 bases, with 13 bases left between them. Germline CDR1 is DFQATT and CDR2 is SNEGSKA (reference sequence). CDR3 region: CSASKGGGNQPQHF. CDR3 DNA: TGCAGTGCTAGTAAGGGGGGAGGAAATCAGCCCCAGCATTTT.

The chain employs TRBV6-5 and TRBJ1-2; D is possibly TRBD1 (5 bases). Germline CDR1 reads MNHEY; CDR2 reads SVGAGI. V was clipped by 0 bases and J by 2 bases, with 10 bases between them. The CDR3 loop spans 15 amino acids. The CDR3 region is CASSYSSGGNYGYTF. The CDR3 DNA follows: TGTGCCAGCAGTTACTCGTCCGGGGGAAACTATGGCTACACCTTC.

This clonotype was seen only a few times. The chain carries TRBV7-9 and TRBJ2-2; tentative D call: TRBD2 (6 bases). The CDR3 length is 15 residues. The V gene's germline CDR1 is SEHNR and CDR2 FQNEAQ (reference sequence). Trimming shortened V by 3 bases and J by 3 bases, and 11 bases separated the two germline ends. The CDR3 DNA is TGTGCCAGCAGCTTTTACGGGAGCGACACCGGGGAGCTGTTTTTT. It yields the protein CASSFYGSDTGELFF.

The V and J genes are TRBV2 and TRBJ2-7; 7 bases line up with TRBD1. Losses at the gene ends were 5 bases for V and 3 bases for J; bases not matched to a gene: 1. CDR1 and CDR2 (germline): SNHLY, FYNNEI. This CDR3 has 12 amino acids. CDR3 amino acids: CASSRDSYEQYV. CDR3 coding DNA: TGTGCCAGCAGTCGGGACAGCTACGAGCAGTACGTC.

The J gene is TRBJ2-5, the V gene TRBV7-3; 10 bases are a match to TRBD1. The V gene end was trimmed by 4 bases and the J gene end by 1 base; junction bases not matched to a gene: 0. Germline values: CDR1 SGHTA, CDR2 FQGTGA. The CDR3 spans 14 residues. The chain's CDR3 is CASSWTGGQETQYF. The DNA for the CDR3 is TGTGCCAGCAGCTGGACAGGGGGCCAAGAGACCCAGTACTTC.

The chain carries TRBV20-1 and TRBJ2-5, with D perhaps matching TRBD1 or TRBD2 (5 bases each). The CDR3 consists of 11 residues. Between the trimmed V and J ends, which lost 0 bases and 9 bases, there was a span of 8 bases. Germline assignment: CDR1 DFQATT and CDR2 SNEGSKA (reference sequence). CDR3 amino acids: CSARDRGAQYF. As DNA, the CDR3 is TGCAGTGCTAGAGATCGAGGGGCCCAGTACTTC.

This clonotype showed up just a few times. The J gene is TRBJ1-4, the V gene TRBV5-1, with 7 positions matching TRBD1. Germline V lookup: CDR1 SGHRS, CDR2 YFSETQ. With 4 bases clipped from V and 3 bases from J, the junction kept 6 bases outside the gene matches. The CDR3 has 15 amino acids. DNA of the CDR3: TGCGCCAGCAGCAGGGTCGGGACAGCTAATGAAAAACTGTTTTTT. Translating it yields CASSRVGTANEKLFF.

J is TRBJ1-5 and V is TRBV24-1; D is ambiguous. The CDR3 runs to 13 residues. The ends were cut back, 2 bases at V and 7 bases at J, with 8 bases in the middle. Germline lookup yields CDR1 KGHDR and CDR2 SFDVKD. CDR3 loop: CATSDSRLQPQHF. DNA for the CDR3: TGTGCCACCAGTGATTCTCGTTTACAGCCCCAGCATTTT.

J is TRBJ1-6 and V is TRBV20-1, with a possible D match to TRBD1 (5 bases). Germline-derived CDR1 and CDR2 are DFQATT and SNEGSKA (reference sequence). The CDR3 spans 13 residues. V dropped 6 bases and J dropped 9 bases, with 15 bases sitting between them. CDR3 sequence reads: CSAMGGGGSPLHF. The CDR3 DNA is TGCAGTGCGATGGGCGGGGGGGGTTCACCCCTCCACTTT.

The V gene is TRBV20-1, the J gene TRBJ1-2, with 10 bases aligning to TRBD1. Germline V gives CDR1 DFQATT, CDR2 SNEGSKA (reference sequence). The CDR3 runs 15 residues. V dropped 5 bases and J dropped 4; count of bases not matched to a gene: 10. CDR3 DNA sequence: TGCAGTGCTGTGACAGGGGGCGTTTGGAGCTATGGCTACACCTTC. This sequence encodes CSAVTGGVWSYGYTF.

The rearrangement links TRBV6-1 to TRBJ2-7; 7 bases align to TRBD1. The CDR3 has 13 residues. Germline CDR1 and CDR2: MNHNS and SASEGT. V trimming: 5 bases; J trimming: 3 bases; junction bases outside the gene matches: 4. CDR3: CASSTRQGYEQYV. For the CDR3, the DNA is TGTGCCAGCAGTACCCGACAGGGCTACGAGCAGTACGTC.

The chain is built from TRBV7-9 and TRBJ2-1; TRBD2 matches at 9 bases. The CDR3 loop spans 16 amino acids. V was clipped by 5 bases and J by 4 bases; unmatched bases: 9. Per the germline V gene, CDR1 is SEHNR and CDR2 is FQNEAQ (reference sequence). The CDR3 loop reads CASSVQAGGRYNEQFF. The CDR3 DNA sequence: TGTGCCAGCAGCGTTCAAGCGGGGGGACGATACAATGAGCAGTTCTTC.

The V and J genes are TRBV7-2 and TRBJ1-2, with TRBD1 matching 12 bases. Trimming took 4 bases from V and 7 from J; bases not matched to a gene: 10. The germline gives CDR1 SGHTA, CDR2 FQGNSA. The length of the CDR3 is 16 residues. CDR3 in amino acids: CASSSIAGTGGTGYTF. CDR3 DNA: TGTGCCAGCAGCTCCATAGCGGGGACAGGGGGCACTGGCTACACCTTC.

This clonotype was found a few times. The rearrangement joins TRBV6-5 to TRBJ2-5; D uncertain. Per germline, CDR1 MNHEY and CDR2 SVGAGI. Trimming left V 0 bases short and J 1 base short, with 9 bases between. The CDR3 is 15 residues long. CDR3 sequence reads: CASSYSFRVQETQYF. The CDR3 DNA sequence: TGTGCCAGCAGTTACTCCTTCCGGGTCCAAGAGACCCAGTACTTC.

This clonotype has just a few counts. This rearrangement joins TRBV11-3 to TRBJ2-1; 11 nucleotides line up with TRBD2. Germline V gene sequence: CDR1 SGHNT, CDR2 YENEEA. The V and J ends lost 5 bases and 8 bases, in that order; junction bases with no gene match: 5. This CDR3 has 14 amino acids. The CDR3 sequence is CASSLAGGIYEQFF. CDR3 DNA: TGTGCCAGCAGCCTAGCGGGGGGAATCTATGAGCAGTTCTTC.

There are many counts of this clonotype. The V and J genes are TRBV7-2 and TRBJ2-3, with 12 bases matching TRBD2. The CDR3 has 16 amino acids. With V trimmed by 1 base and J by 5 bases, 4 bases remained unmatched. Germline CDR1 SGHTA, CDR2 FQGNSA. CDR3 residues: CASSLGLAGGVDTQYF. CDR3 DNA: TGTGCCAGCAGCTTAGGGCTAGCGGGGGGGGTAGATACGCAGTATTTT. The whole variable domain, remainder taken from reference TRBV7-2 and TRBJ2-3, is GAGVSQSPSNKVTEKGKDVELRCDPISGHTALYWYRQSLGQGLEFLIYFQGNSAPDKSGLPSDRFSAERTGGSVSTLTIQRTQQEDSAVYLCASSLGLAGGVDTQYFGPGTRLTVL.

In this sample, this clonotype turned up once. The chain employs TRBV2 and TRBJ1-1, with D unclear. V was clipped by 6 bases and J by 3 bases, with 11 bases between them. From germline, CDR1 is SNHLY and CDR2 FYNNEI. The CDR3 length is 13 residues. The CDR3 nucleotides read TGTGCCAGCAGAGCCGGACGGGACACTGAAGCTTTCTTT. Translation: CASRAGRDTEAFF. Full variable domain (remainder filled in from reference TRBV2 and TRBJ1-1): EPEVTQTPSHQVTQMGQEVILRCVPISNHLYFYWYRQILGQKVEFLVSFYNNEISEKSEIFDDQFSVERPDGSNFTLKIRSTKLEDSAMYFCASRAGRDTEAFFGQGTRLTVV.

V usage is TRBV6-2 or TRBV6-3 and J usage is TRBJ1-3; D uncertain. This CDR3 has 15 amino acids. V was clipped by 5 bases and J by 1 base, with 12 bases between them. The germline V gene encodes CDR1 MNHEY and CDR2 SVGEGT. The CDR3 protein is CASSDSRKSGNTIYF. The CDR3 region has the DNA TGTGCCAGCAGTGATTCGCGGAAATCTGGAAACACCATATATTTT.

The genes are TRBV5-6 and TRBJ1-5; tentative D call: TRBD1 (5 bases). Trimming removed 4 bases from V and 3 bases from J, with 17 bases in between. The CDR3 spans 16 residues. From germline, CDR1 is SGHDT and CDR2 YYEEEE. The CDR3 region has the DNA TGTGCCAGCAGCACGGGACCCATGGATGACAATCAGCCCCAGCATTTT. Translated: CASSTGPMDDNQPQHF. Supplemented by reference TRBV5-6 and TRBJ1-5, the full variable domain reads DAGVTQSPTHLIKTRGQQVTLRCSPKSGHDTVSWYQQALGQGPQFIFQYYEEEERQRGNFPDRFSGHQFPNYSSELNVNALLLGDSALYLCASSTGPMDDNQPQHFGDGTRLSIL.

In DNA, the CDR3 is TGTGCCAGCAGTTACTCGCTAGCGTTTACTGAGCAGTTCTTC. Translated: CASSYSLAFTEQFF. V gene TRBV6-2 or TRBV6-3 combines with J gene TRBJ2-1; a weak D match, TRBD2 (6 bases). Trimming took 0 bases from V and 9 from J, leaving 12 bases between them. CDR3 length: 14 residues. CDR1 and CDR2 from the germline V gene are MNHEY and SVGEGT.